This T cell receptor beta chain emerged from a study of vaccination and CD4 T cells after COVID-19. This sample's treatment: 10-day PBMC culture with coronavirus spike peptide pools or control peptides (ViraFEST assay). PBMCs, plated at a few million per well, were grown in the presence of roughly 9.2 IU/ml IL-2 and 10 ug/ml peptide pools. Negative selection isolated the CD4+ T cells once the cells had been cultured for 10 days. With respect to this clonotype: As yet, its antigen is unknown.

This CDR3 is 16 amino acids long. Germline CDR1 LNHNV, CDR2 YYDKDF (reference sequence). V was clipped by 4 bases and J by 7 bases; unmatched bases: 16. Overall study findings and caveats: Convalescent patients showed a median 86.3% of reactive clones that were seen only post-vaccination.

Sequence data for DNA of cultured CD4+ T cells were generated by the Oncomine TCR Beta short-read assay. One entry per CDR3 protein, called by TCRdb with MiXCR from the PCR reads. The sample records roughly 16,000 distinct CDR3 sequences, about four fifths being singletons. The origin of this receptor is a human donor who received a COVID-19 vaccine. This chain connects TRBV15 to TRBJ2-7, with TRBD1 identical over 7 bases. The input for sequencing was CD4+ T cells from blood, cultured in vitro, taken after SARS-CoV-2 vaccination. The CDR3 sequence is CATSNQKGAVSEEQYF. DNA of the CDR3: TGTGCCACCAGCAACCAAAAGGGGGCAGTCTCCGAAGAGCAGTACTTC.